This TCR beta chain was captured in a study of lymphopenia after photon versus proton radiotherapy. In the case of this clone: The antigen remains undetermined.

The CDR3 loop spans 12 amino acids. Germline V gene data show CDR1 as SEHNR and CDR2 as FQNEAQ (reference sequence). Trimming left V 3 bases short and J 4 bases short, with 6 bases between. Overall study results and limits: Post-nadir diversity loss with photons came from oligoclonal expansion, particularly CD8+ Temra cells. Authors raise, but do not show, better survival with proton therapy. A bigger post-nadir fall in TCR diversity correlated inversely with survival time in deceased patients. Proton therapy kept repertoires fairly stable, unlike photons, which gained effector/memory cells.

The repertoire was sequenced with immunoSEQ multiplex PCR; TCRdb's copy has only in-frame clones and lacks some. The sample carries under 30,000 clones, 75% to 90% recorded once. The rearrangement joins TRBV7-9 to TRBJ1-1; D is unclear. This TCR derives from a middle-aged man with gastric cancer. The sample was peripheral blood, taken from a patient treated with photon-based radiotherapy. Here the CDR3 DNA reads TGTGCCAGCAGCTTTTCTGGCACTGAAGCTTTCTTT. Residues: CASSFSGTEAFF.